This T cell receptor beta chain comes out of a study of blood T cell repertoires in COVID-19 (dated by TCRdb to 2020 to 2022). A note on the overall study: Samples from collaborators originated in the United States, Italy and Spain and spanned both the acute and convalescent phases of COVID-19. The prospective study material was composed of cDNA or gDNA derived from T cells, B-cell-depleted T cells, or PBMCs. Subjects who had been exposed to COVID-19, were actively infected with it, or had recovered from it provided the deeply sampled blood TCRbeta repertoires that made up the dataset. The repertoires were released in a freely available public database meant as a resource for research on the immune response to SARS-CoV-2. Where HLA class I and class II types were available, the types were taken from metadata supplied by the sample provider, not from assay-based typing. Nearly every sample came with metadata listing a de-identified subject ID, COVID-19 status, age in years and sex. The samples were drawn from the first 160 participants of the ongoing ImmuneRACE study and from 1,254 subjects provided by 6 global collaborators. Broader findings and caveats from the paper: Clinical and demographic metadata were provided uncurated, with the amount varying by source and participant.

Turning to this clone: No antigen is known for it. Per-nucleotide qualities are absent, and no much larger clonotype sits a single base away.

One collaborating source in Seattle enrolled patients while the patients were actively infected and followed the patients over time throughout the course of disease. Whole blood was collected in K2EDTA tubes by collaborating institutions according to the institutions' own protocols. For TCRbeta analysis, collaborators shipped samples in one of three forms: frozen whole blood, isolated PBMCs, or DNA extracted from either of those sample types. Via the germline V gene, CDR1 is SGDLS and CDR2 YYNGEE. Including cysteine and phenylalanine, the CDR3 has 14 amino acids. This entry keeps only the CDR3 DNA: 42 bases, framed from base 1. After removal of 4 bases from V and 8 bases from J, the junction retains 8 bases not matched to a gene. TCRbeta CDR3 regions were amplified from genomic DNA using the immunoSEQ Assay, a bias-controlled multiplex PCR. Processing in the source paper ran as follows. Within the assay, amplification of reference gene primers was used to estimate how many nucleated cells each sample contained. To quantify the absolute abundance of each unique TCRbeta CDR3 rearrangement, sequence reads were collapsed and filtered. For each sample, productive Simpson clonality was calculated as the square root of Simpson's diversity index over productive rearrangements. The immuneACCESS repertoire file appears here via TCRdb, limited to in-frame rearrangements. These files lack a portion of the clones; in checked studies, under half of the deficit traces to unresolved V genes, and the cause of the others is not known. Clone size and the V and J calls come from that table; the DNA yielded D and trimming. For this sample there are over 200,000 clones; about 93% appear just once. Around 0.85% of the sample belongs to the ten largest clones.

The sequenced sample consisted of peripheral blood. This sequence was found in a man in his sixties with COVID-19, enrolled during active disease. The rearrangement combines TRBV9 with TRBJ1-2; a stretch of 10 junction bases matches TRBD1. The DNA sequence follows: TGTGCCAGCAGCACACGACAGGGGGCGGGAGGCTACACCTTC. Translated, it gives CASSTRQGAGGYTF.